These 25 T cell receptor beta chains originate from one sample sequenced in a study of post-analysis software for immune sequencing data. Study findings and constraints: About 5 TRBV segments (TRBV5-6, TRBV5-1 and TRBV20-1 among them) occurred more frequently in patients than in controls.

The library was made from cDNA and included unique molecular identifiers. From the PCR reads, TCRdb called clonotypes with MiXCR, one entry per CDR3 protein. The data contain 400,000 to 500,000 distinct CDR3 sequences, 35% to 45% of them singletons. Their antigens remain unidentified. The sample taken for sequencing was blood. Receptors originate from a girl aged 2 to 10 with multiple sclerosis.

There are a few counts of this clonotype. The genes are TRBV11-2 and TRBJ2-1; 11 bases are a match to TRBD2. Germline V lookup: CDR1 SGHAT, CDR2 FQNNGV. Trimming cost V 0 bases and J 7 bases; bases outside gene matches: 2. The CDR3 is 15 residues long. The CDR3: CASSLELAGGNEQFF. CDR3 coding DNA: TGTGCCAGCAGCTTAGAGTTAGCGGGGGGGAATGAGCAGTTCTTC.

This clonotype was counted between two and nine times. The chain is built from TRBV6-6 and TRBJ2-3; 9 bases align to TRBD1. Unmatched junction bases numbered 6, after V lost 2 bases and J lost 3 bases. Germline V CDR1 and CDR2: MNHNY, SVGAGI (reference sequence). The CDR3 spans 16 residues. CDR3 loop: CASSYVQGANTDTQYF. The CDR3 region has the DNA TGTGCCAGCAGTTACGTACAGGGGGCTAATACAGATACGCAGTATTTT.

CDR3 loop: CASSLALGAVVEQYF. CDR3 nucleotides: TGTGCCAGCAGCTTAGCCCTCGGCGCGGTCGTTGAGCAGTACTTC. The V call is TRBV11-2, the J call TRBJ2-5, with D unresolved. CDR1 and CDR2 from the germline V gene are SGHAT and FQNNGV. The CDR3 is 15 amino acids. V was pared by 1 base and J by 11 bases, with 20 bases between.

The chain links TRBV7-9 to TRBJ1-1; unclear D gene. CDR1 is SEHNR and CDR2 is FQNEAQ in the germline V gene (reference sequence). The V end lost 7 bases, the J end lost 1 base, and 7 bases lay between the germline ends. The CDR3 runs to 12 residues. CDR3: CASTRQNTEAFF. For the CDR3, the DNA is TGTGCCAGCACACGACAGAACACTGAAGCTTTCTTT.

The CDR3 DNA reads as TGCGCCAGCAGCCCCACCGGTGGCAGGGCCGAGCCCCAGCATTTT. This codes for CASSPTGGRAEPQHF. The chain carries TRBV5-1 and TRBJ1-5, with a weak D call TRBD1 (5 bases). The germline gives CDR1 SGHRS, CDR2 YFSETQ. Trimming took off 4 bases at V and 8 bases at J, with 19 bases between the two ends. This CDR3 comprises 15 residues.

The chain is built from TRBV6-2 or TRBV6-3 and TRBJ2-7, with TRBD1 matching 8 bases. The V gene's germline CDR1 is MNHEY and CDR2 SVGEGT. V trimming: 5 bases; J trimming: 2 bases; junction bases outside the gene matches: 11. CDR3 length equals 16 residues. The CDR3 sequence is CASSPIPGQVAYEQYF. DNA for the CDR3: TGTGCCAGCAGTCCGATCCCGGGACAGGTCGCCTACGAGCAGTACTTC.

The genes are TRBV4-1 and TRBJ1-2, with 8 bases that match TRBD1. Germline CDR1 and CDR2: MGHRA and YSYEKL. The CDR3 sequence is 15 residues long. V shed 5 bases, J shed 5 bases, and the junction held 10 bases outside the gene matches. The CDR3 loop is CASSLDRDRTYGYTF. Written as DNA, the CDR3 is TGCGCCAGCAGCTTGGACCGGGACAGGACTTATGGCTACACCTTC.

V and J are TRBV6-5 and TRBJ2-1, with D possibly matching TRBD1 (5 bases). The germline V and J ends were trimmed by 3 bases and 10 bases, with 10 bases remaining between them. Germline CDR1 and CDR2: MNHEY and SVGAGI. The CDR3 is 12 residues long. The CDR3 spells CASSYLGREQFF. CDR3 in DNA: TGTGCCAGCAGTTATTTGGGGCGGGAGCAGTTCTTC.

This clonotype has a handful of counts. The genes are TRBV29-1 and TRBJ2-5, with D perhaps matching TRBD2 (5 bases). The length of the CDR3 is 13 residues. CDR1 and CDR2 (germline): SQVTM, ANQGSEA. Deletions cut 4 bases from V and 5 bases from J, with 14 bases between. The CDR3, as DNA: TGCAGCGTTGTTGAGGGTGGAAAGGAGACCCAGTACTTC. As protein: CSVVEGGKETQYF.

This clonotype was found a few times. The chain links TRBV12-3 or TRBV12-4 to TRBJ1-5; D unclear. CDR3 length equals 13 residues. Deletions cut 2 bases from V and 9 bases from J, with 11 bases between. Here the CDR3 DNA reads TGTGCCAGCAGTTTACGAAACGGTAGGCCCCAGCATTTT. This translates into CASSLRNGRPQHF.

The chain carries TRBV7-2 and TRBJ2-1; possibly TRBD2 for D (5 bases). In germline, CDR1 is SGHTA, CDR2 FQGNSA. With 1 base removed from V and 14 bases from J, the gap between germline ends came to 12 bases. The CDR3 consists of 12 residues. The CDR3 loop is CASSLVRGWEFF. The CDR3 DNA reads TGTGCCAGCAGCTTAGTCCGGGGATGGGAGTTCTTC.

The chain combines TRBV28 with TRBJ2-1; D uncertain. Trimming cost V 10 bases and J 9 bases, with 13 bases left between them. Germline CDR1 reads MDHEN; CDR2 reads SYDVKM. This CDR3 is 11 amino acids long. DNA for the CDR3: TGTGCCACCGCCACGGTGTTTGAGCAGTTCTTC. It yields the protein CATATVFEQFF.

This clonotype has more than one count but fewer than ten. The V call is TRBV11-2, the J call TRBJ2-7, with no clear D. From germline, CDR1 is SGHAT and CDR2 FQNNGV. CDR3 length: 11 amino acids. The ends were cut back, 2 bases at V and 6 bases at J, with 5 bases in the middle. The CDR3 nucleotides read TGTGCCAGCAGCTTATCAGTCGAGCAGTACTTC. Protein product: CASSLSVEQYF.

This clonotype was picked up a small number of times. CDR3 in amino acids: CASSLDTAAYGYTF. The CDR3 nucleotides read TGTGCCAGCAGCTTAGATACAGCTGCCTATGGCTACACCTTC. V usage is TRBV7-9 and J usage is TRBJ1-2; D uncertain. V lost 1 base, J lost 4 bases, and 10 bases lay in between. Germline V CDR1 and CDR2: SEHNR, FQNEAQ (reference sequence). The CDR3 length is 14 residues.

The chain carries TRBV29-1 and TRBJ2-1; 8 bases match TRBD2. Germline CDR1 reads SQVTM; CDR2 reads ANQGSEA. Trimming cost V 7 bases and J 13 bases; bases outside gene matches: 15. CDR3 length equals 13 residues. The DNA of the CDR3 is TGCAGCGCCGCCCTACCGGGAGGGGAAGTCCAGTTCTTC. Protein sequence: CSAALPGGEVQFF.

The chain combines TRBV28 with TRBJ2-1; TRBD2 matches at 13 bases. CDR1 and CDR2 from the germline V gene are MDHEN and SYDVKM. V shed 3 bases, J shed 0 bases, and the junction held 5 bases outside the gene matches. This CDR3 spans 18 amino acids. Written as DNA, the CDR3 is TGTGCCAGCAGTTTCTCGGGACTAGCGGGGAGCTCCTACAATGAGCAGTTCTTC. It codes for CASSFSGLAGSSYNEQFF. The full variable domain, in which reference TRBV28 and TRBJ2-1 provide the parts outside the CDR3, is DVKVTQSSRYLVKRTGEKVFLECVQDMDHENMFWYRQDPGLGLRLIYFSYDVKMKEKGDIPEGYSVSREKKERFSLILESASTNQTSMYLCASSFSGLAGSSYNEQFFGPGTRLTVL.

The J gene is TRBJ2-5, the V gene TRBV28; a weak D match, TRBD1 (5 bases). With 5 bases removed from V and 5 bases from J, the gap between germline ends came to 12 bases. The CDR3 totals 13 residues. The germline V gene encodes CDR1 MDHEN and CDR2 SYDVKM. For the CDR3, the DNA is TGTGCCAGCAGTAGACCAGGGTACGAGACCCAGTACTTC. Residues: CASSRPGYETQYF.

This chain uses TRBV7-3 with TRBJ1-6; D gene uncertain. This CDR3 is 12 amino acids long. With 4 bases removed from V and 9 bases from J, the gap between germline ends came to 7 bases. Per germline, CDR1 SGHTA and CDR2 FQGTGA. CDR3 in DNA: TGTGCCAGCAGCTCCCCGGGTTCACCCCTCCACTTT. Protein sequence: CASSSPGSPLHF.

The V call is TRBV28, the J call TRBJ2-1; D gene ambiguous. The V gene's germline CDR1 is MDHEN and CDR2 SYDVKM. The CDR3 has 19 amino acids. With 5 bases removed from V and 0 bases from J, the gap between germline ends came to 23 bases. The CDR3 DNA is TGTGCCAGCAGTGGTAGAGTCACTTTCGTCATGAGCTCCTACAATGAGCAGTTCTTC. Amino acids: CASSGRVTFVMSSYNEQFF.

The J gene is TRBJ2-7, the V gene TRBV27, with TRBD1 matching over 7 bases. Germline CDR1 reads MNHEY; CDR2 reads SMNVEV (reference sequence). V was pared by 4 bases and J by 3 bases, with 9 bases of the junction left unmatched. The length of the CDR3 is 15 residues. Here the CDR3 DNA reads TGTGCCAGCAGTTCTCCGGACAGGCTGAGCTACGAGCAGTACTTC. Translated, it gives CASSSPDRLSYEQYF.

On this clonotype itself: At one boundary the junction diverges from the germline segment, which might be a read error. The chain employs TRBV12-3 or TRBV12-4 and TRBJ2-1; D gene unclear. The CDR3 is made up of 13 amino acids. DNA of the CDR3: TGTACCAGCAGCCAACGTCAGCTCGGTGAGCAGTTCTTC. Amino acids: CTSSQRQLGEQFF.

As DNA, the CDR3 is TGTGCCAGCAGCGTGGCGATGACAGGGGCCTTCACAGATACGCAGTATTTT. This gives the protein CASSVAMTGAFTDTQYF. This chain uses TRBV7-9 with TRBJ2-3; TRBD1 matches at 8 bases. The CDR3 runs to 17 residues. CDR1 is SEHNR and CDR2 is FQNEAQ in the germline V gene (reference sequence). The junction had 12 bases not matched to a gene; V was cut back by 5 bases and J by 2 bases.

The V gene is TRBV6-5, the J gene TRBJ1-1, with 9 bases identical to TRBD1. CDR1 and CDR2 (germline): MNHEY, SVGAGI. The J segment lost 4 bases and the V segment lost 2 bases, leaving 5 bases of the junction unmatched. This CDR3 has 15 residues. The CDR3 spells CASSYHNRGRTEAFF. The CDR3 region has the DNA TGTGCCAGCAGTTACCATAACAGGGGGCGCACTGAAGCTTTCTTT.

The chain recombines TRBV20-1 with TRBJ2-3, with 7 bases that match TRBD2. Germline assignment: CDR1 DFQATT and CDR2 SNEGSKA (reference sequence). The CDR3 is 14 residues long. The V and J ends lost 3 bases and 0 bases, in that order; junction bases with no gene match: 3. In DNA form, the CDR3 reads TGCAGTGCTAGGCTGACTAGCAGCACAGATACGCAGTATTTT. This sequence encodes CSARLTSSTDTQYF.

The sample holds many counts of this clonotype. This chain uses TRBV29-1 with TRBJ2-4, with a tentative D call TRBD2 (6 bases). Trimming removed 3 bases at V and 8 bases at J, with 11 bases between. CDR1 SQVTM and CDR2 ANQGSEA come from the germline V gene. This CDR3 region has 12 residues. The CDR3 nucleotides are TGCAGCGTTGATGATAGGGAGGACATTCAGTACTTC. Its translation is CSVDDREDIQYF.